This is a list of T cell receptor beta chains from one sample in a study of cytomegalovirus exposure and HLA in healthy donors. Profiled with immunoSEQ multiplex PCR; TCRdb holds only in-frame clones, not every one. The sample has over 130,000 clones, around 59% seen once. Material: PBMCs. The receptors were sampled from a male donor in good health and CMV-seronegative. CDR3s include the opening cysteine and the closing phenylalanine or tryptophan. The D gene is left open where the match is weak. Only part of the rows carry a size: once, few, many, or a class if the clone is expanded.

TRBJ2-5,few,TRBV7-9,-,CASRWTSQETQYF,TGTGCCAGCAGATGGACAAGTCAAGAGACCCAGTACTTC
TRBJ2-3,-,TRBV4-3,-,CASSGAPDTQYF,TGCGCCAGCAGCGGGGCCCCAGATACGCAGTATTTT
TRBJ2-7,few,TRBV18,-,CASSPSTEATYEQYF,TGTGCCAGCTCACCATCGACAGAGGCGACCTACGAGCAGTACTTC
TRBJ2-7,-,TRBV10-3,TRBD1,CAISEGTGITYEQYF,TGTGCCATCAGTGAGGGGACAGGGATTACCTACGAGCAGTACTTC
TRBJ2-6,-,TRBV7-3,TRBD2,CASSLGPGGHLSGANVLTF,TGTGCCAGCAGCTTGGGGCCGGGAGGACACCTCTCTGGGGCCAACGTCCTGACTTTC
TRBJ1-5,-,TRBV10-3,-,CAISPYTGRDQPQHF,TGTGCCATCAGTCCTTACACAGGGCGCGATCAGCCCCAGCATTTT
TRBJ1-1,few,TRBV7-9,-,CASSLYQGRDTEAFF,TGTGCCAGCAGCTTATATCAGGGGCGGGACACTGAAGCTTTCTTT
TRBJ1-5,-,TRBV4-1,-,CASSQDITSPSNQPQHF,TGCGCCAGCAGCCAAGATATAACAAGTCCTAGCAATCAGCCCCAGCATTTT
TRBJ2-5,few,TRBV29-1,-,CSVRRILGKETQYF,TGCAGCGTTCGAAGGATCCTCGGGAAAGAGACCCAGTACTTC
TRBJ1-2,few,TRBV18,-,CASSPPGGVGGYTF,TGTGCCAGCTCACCACCGGGTGGAGTGGGTGGCTACACCTTC
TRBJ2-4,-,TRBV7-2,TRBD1,CASSGQGSLKNIQYF,TGTGCCAGCAGCGGACAGGGGTCCCTGAAAAACATTCAGTACTTC
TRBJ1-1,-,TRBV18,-,CASTQESGATEAFF,TGTGCCAGCACTCAAGAGTCAGGGGCAACTGAAGCTTTCTTT
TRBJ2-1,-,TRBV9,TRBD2,CASSHGGDGYNEQFF,TGTGCCAGCAGCCACGGGGGGGACGGGTACAATGAGCAGTTCTTC
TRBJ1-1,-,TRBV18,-,CASSPRSNTEAFF,TGTGCCAGCTCACCCCGGTCGAACACTGAAGCTTTCTTT
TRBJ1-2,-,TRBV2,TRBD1,CASSEYRDRVNYGYTF,TGTGCCAGCAGTGAATACAGGGACAGAGTCAACTATGGCTACACCTTC
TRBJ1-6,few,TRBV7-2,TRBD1,CASSIQGRNSPLHF,TGTGCCAGCAGCATACAGGGGAGGAATTCACCCCTCCACTTT
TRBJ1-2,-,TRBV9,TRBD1,CASTRTGAPYGYTF,TGTGCCAGCACCAGGACAGGGGCACCCTATGGCTACACCTTC
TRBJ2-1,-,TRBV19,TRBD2,CASSIGAGDSYNEQFF,TGTGCCAGTAGTATAGGAGCGGGGGACTCCTACAATGAGCAGTTCTTC
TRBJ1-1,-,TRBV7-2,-,CASSFYGGTEAFF,TGTGCCAGCAGCTTTTACGGAGGGACTGAAGCTTTCTTT
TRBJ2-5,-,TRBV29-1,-,CSVGSGAVQETQYF,TGCAGCGTTGGTTCTGGGGCGGTTCAAGAGACCCAGTACTTC
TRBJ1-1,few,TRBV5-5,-,CASSGYGLTEAFF,TGTGCCAGCAGCGGGTACGGGTTAACTGAAGCTTTCTTT
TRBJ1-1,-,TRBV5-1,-,CASSLALTNTEAFF,TGCGCCAGCAGCTTGGCCCTCACTAACACTGAAGCTTTCTTT
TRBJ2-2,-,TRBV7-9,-,CASSQAGIPGELFF,TGTGCCAGCAGCCAAGCAGGGATCCCCGGGGAGCTGTTTTTT
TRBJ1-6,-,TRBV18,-,CASSPDTPLDSPLHF,TGTGCCAGCTCACCCGACACACCTCTTGATTCACCCCTCCACTTT
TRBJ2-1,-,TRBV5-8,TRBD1,CASSLAGQGPNEQFF,TGTGCCAGCAGCTTGGCGGGACAGGGCCCTAATGAGCAGTTCTTC
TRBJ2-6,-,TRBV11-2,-,CASSREVSGANVLTF,TGTGCCAGCAGCCGAGAGGTTTCTGGGGCCAACGTCCTGACTTTC
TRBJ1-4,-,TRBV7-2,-,CASSPRTRRLEKLFF,TGTGCCAGCAGCCCTCGGACACGGCGTCTTGAAAAACTGTTTTTT
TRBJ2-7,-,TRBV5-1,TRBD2,CASSLPREGSYEQYF,TGCGCCAGCAGCCTACCGAGGGAGGGCTCCTACGAGCAGTACTTC
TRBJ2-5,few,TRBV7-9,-,CASSFLGTPEPETQYF,TGTGCCAGCAGCTTCCTCGGGACTCCCGAGCCAGAGACCCAGTACTTC
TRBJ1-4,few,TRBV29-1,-,CSVAQALNEKLFF,TGCAGCGTTGCTCAGGCGCTCAATGAAAAACTGTTTTTT
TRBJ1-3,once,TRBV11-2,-,CASSLRSKSGSEGTIYF,TGTGCCAGCAGCTTACGCTCGAAGTCGGGCTCGGAGGGCACCATATATTTT
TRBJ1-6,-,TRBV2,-,CASSETGGQGFSPLHF,TGTGCCAGCAGTGAAACGGGGGGACAAGGTTTTTCACCCCTCCACTTT
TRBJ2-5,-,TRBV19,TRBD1,CASSTFPFGTGEETQYF,TGTGCCAGTAGTACATTCCCTTTCGGGACAGGAGAAGAGACCCAGTACTTC
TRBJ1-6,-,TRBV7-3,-,CASSTKTRNNSPLHF,TGTGCCAGCAGCACCAAAACCAGGAATAATTCACCCCTCCACTTT
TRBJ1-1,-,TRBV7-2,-,CASRTQGLGTEAFF,TGTGCCAGCAGAACTCAGGGATTGGGCACTGAAGCTTTCTTT
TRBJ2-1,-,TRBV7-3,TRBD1,CASRATGSRYNEQFF,TGTGCCAGCAGGGCGACAGGGAGTCGGTACAATGAGCAGTTCTTC
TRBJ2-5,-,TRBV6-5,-,CASSYLETQYF,TGTGCCAGCAGTTATTTGGAGACCCAGTACTTC
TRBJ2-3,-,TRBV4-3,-,CASSQALTGTDTQYF,TGCGCCAGCAGCCAAGCCCTTACTGGCACAGATACGCAGTATTTT
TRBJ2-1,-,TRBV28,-,CASSFGAKPYNEQFF,TGTGCCAGCAGTTTCGGTGCCAAGCCCTACAATGAGCAGTTCTTC
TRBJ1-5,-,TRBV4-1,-,CASSQDGRNIPGNQPQHF,TGCGCCAGCAGCCAAGATGGCAGGAATATCCCGGGCAATCAGCCCCAGCATTTT
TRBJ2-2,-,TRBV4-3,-,CASSQQASNTGELFF,TGCGCCAGCAGCCAACAAGCATCGAACACCGGGGAGCTGTTTTTT
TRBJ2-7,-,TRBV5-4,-,CASSVPGNNEQYF,TGTGCCAGCAGCGTGCCGGGGAACAACGAGCAGTACTTC
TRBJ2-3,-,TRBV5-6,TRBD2,CASSLDLAGAYTDTQYF,TGTGCCAGCAGCTTGGATTTAGCGGGGGCCTACACAGATACGCAGTATTTT